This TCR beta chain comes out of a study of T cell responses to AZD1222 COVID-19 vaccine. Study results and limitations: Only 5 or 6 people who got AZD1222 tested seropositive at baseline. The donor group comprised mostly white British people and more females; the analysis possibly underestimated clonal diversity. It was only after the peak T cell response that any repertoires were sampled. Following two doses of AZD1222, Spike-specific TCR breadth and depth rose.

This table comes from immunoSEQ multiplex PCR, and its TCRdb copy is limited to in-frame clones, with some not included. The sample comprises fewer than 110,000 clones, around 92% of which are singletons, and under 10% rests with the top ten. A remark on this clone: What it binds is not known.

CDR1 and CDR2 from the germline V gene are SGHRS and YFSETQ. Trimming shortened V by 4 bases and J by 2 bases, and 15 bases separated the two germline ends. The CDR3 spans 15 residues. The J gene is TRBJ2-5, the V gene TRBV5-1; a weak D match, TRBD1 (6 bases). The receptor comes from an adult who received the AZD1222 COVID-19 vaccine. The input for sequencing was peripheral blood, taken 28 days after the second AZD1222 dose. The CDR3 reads CASSRTAALQETQYF. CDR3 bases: TGCGCCAGCAGCCGGACAGCGGCCCTACAAGAGACCCAGTACTTC. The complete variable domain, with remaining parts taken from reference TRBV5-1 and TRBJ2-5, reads KAGVTQTPRYLIKTRGQQVTLSCSPISGHRSVSWYQQTPGQGLQFLFEYFSETQRNKGNFPGRFSGRQFSNSRSEMNVSTLELGDSALYLCASSRTAALQETQYFGPGTRLLVL.